This TCR beta chain was observed in a study of blood T cell repertoires in COVID-19 (dated by TCRdb to between 2020 and 2021). With regard to the full study: Samples from collaborators originated in the United States, Italy and Spain and spanned both the acute and convalescent phases of COVID-19. The prospective study material was composed of cDNA or gDNA derived from T cells, B-cell-depleted T cells, or PBMCs. Subjects who had been exposed to COVID-19, were actively infected with it, or had recovered from it provided the deeply sampled blood TCRbeta repertoires that made up the dataset. A freely available public database, intended as a resource for researchers studying the immune response to SARS-CoV-2, is where the repertoires were released. The samples were drawn from the first 160 participants of the ongoing ImmuneRACE study and from 950 to 1,500 subjects provided by 6 global collaborators. A de-identified subject ID, COVID-19 status, age in years and sex were almost always included in the sample metadata. Where available, HLA class I and class II types were obtained from metadata supplied by the sample provider rather than from assay-based typing.

TCRbeta CDR3 regions were amplified from genomic DNA using the immunoSEQ Assay, a bias-controlled multiplex PCR. Regarding the original processing steps: The number of nucleated cells in each sample was estimated by amplification of reference gene primers within the assay. Sequence reads were collapsed and filtered to measure the absolute abundance of every unique TCRbeta CDR3 rearrangement. For each sample, productive Simpson clonality was calculated by taking the square root of Simpson's diversity index across productive rearrangements. TCRdb took over this immuneACCESS table, retaining in-frame rearrangements with V and J assigned. Such tables are incomplete; in checked studies, under half of the missing clones stem from an unresolved V gene, and the remainder is unexplained. V, J and clone size derive from that table, while D and trimming were established from the DNA sequence. The sample table shows about 260,000 clones, and 84% are seen once. The leading ten clones occupy over 8.5% of the sample.

On this clone: No antigen is known for it. Base qualities are not recorded, but no much larger clone differs from it by a single base.

Collaborating institutions collected whole blood in K2EDTA tubes following their own protocols. Collaborator samples were shipped for TCRbeta analysis as frozen whole blood, isolated PBMCs, or DNA extracted from either sample type. The CDR3 sequence holds 13 residues, the cysteine and phenylalanine included. The sequence is cut down to CDR3 DNA, 39 bases in frame from base 1. The germline V gene supplies CDR1 MNHEY and CDR2 SVGAGI. V loses 8 bases at its end and J loses 7 bases; junction bases beyond the gene matches: 10. Study-level results and caveats: How much clinical and demographic metadata was included differed by source and by participant, and the metadata was provided uncurated.

The sample was peripheral blood. The V and J genes are TRBV6-5 and TRBJ1-2; TRBD1 lines up with 7 middle nucleotides. The sequence was collected from a human donor in a cohort sampled during active COVID-19. The CDR3 protein is CASAGTEVFGYTF. The DNA reads TGTGCCAGCGCCGGGACAGAAGTTTTTGGCTACACCTTC.